Each of the 4 T cell receptor beta chains below was sequenced from the same sample in a study of blood T cell repertoires in COVID-19. Some clones are missing from TCRdb's copy, which holds only in-frame ones; the method was immunoSEQ multiplex PCR. The table includes fewer than 250,000 clones, approximately 91% detected once. The sample was peripheral blood. The receptors stem from a man in his 60s who had recovered from COVID-19.

J is TRBJ2-1 and V is TRBV5-4; D is unclear. From germline, CDR1 is SGHNT and CDR2 YYREEE (reference sequence). Trimming stripped 0 bases from V and 10 bases from J, with 5 bases between. CDR3 length equals 11 residues. CDR3 region: CASSLEREQFF. DNA for the CDR3: TGTGCCAGCAGCTTGGAGAGGGAGCAGTTCTTC. Full variable domain (rest looked up from reference TRBV5-4 and TRBJ2-1): ETGVTQSPTHLIKTRGQQVTLRCSSQSGHNTVSWYQQALGQGPQFIFQYYREEENGRGNFPPRFSGLQFPNYSSELNVNALELDDSALYLCASSLEREQFFGPGTRLTVL.

The chain has TRBV10-3 and TRBJ2-1; 9 bases align to TRBD2. After removal of 6 bases from V and 4 bases from J, the junction contained 7 bases not matched to a gene. Looked up from germline, CDR1 is ENHRY and CDR2 is SYGVKD. This CDR3 comprises 15 residues. The chain's CDR3 is CAIRPQTSGYNEQFF. DNA for the CDR3: TGTGCCATCAGGCCTCAGACTAGCGGATACAATGAGCAGTTCTTC.

The CDR3 loop is CASSPQTGYREQYF. The CDR3 DNA is TGTGCCAGCTCACCCCAGACAGGGTACAGGGAGCAGTACTTC. The V and J genes are TRBV18 and TRBJ2-7; 7 bases map to TRBD1. CDR1 is KGHSH, CDR2 LQKENI, per germline. J gave up 7 bases and V 3 bases, and 9 bases lay outside the gene matches. This CDR3 has 14 residues.

CDR3 region: CASSISTGGFNEQFF. In DNA form, the CDR3 reads TGTGCCAGTAGTATATCCACAGGGGGCTTCAATGAGCAGTTCTTC. This rearrangement joins TRBV19 to TRBJ2-1, with TRBD1 matching over 9 bases. The CDR3 length is 15 residues. The germline gives CDR1 LNHDA, CDR2 SQIVND (reference sequence). The V gene end was trimmed by 2 bases and the J gene end by 6 bases; junction bases not matched to a gene: 5.